This is a list of T cell receptor beta chains from one sample in a study of shared clonotypes between healthy human individuals. Assay used: immunoSEQ multiplex PCR; TCRdb lists only in-frame clones, some missing. Here the sample spans 1.5 million to 2.5 million clones, about 95% being singletons. Material: naive CD8+ T cells sorted from blood. The receptors here all came from a man aged 18 to 35 in good health. Each CDR3 is given with its conserved first and last residue. The order of the fields is clone size, J gene, V gene, D gene, CDR3 protein, CDR3 DNA. The D gene is left open where the match is weak. Part of the rows lack a size; the others show once, few, many or a class for expanded clones.

clone size: -; J gene: TRBJ2-1; V gene: TRBV19; D gene: -; CDR3 protein: CASSVYGGEQFF; CDR3 DNA: TGTGCCAGTAGTGTTTATGGGGGTGAGCAGTTCTTC
clone size: -; J gene: TRBJ2-1; V gene: TRBV7-8; D gene: TRBD2; CDR3 protein: CASSDPGLAGGYNEQFF; CDR3 DNA: TGTGCCAGCAGCGACCCTGGACTAGCGGGAGGATACAATGAGCAGTTCTTC
clone size: -; J gene: TRBJ2-5; V gene: TRBV2; D gene: -; CDR3 protein: CASSGEDGVTQYF; CDR3 DNA: TGTGCCAGCAGTGGGGAGGACGGGGTGACCCAGTACTTC
clone size: -; J gene: TRBJ2-1; V gene: TRBV4-1; D gene: -; CDR3 protein: CASSLLGLEYNEQFF; CDR3 DNA: TGCGCCAGCAGCCTCCTCGGACTGGAATACAATGAGCAGTTCTTC
clone size: -; J gene: TRBJ2-1; V gene: TRBV30; D gene: -; CDR3 protein: CAWSGDSSYNEQFF; CDR3 DNA: TGTGCCTGGAGTGGTGACAGCTCCTACAATGAGCAGTTCTTC
clone size: -; J gene: TRBJ2-7; V gene: TRBV28; D gene: -; CDR3 protein: CASKIAGGEFDEQYF; CDR3 DNA: TGTGCCAGCAAGATAGCCGGCGGGGAGTTCGACGAGCAGTACTTC
clone size: -; J gene: TRBJ1-2; V gene: TRBV6-5; D gene: TRBD1; CDR3 protein: CASSNTGDSYYGYTF; CDR3 DNA: TGTGCCAGCAGTAACACGGGGGACAGTTACTATGGCTACACCTTC
clone size: -; J gene: TRBJ2-3; V gene: TRBV5-5; D gene: TRBD2; CDR3 protein: CASSLYAGGPGGDTQYF; CDR3 DNA: TGTGCCAGCAGCTTGTACGCGGGAGGGCCGGGTGGAGATACGCAGTATTTT
clone size: -; J gene: TRBJ2-7; V gene: TRBV2; D gene: TRBD1; CDR3 protein: CASSQGQGSYEQYF; CDR3 DNA: TGTGCCAGCAGTCAAGGACAGGGTTCCTACGAGCAGTACTTC
clone size: -; J gene: TRBJ1-2; V gene: TRBV28; D gene: -; CDR3 protein: CASSFFGEGYTF; CDR3 DNA: TGTGCCAGCAGTTTCTTCGGGGAAGGCTACACCTTC
clone size: -; J gene: TRBJ1-1; V gene: TRBV7-9; D gene: -; CDR3 protein: CASSLSGTEAFF; CDR3 DNA: TGTGCCAGCAGCCTCTCCGGCACTGAAGCTTTCTTT
clone size: once; J gene: TRBJ1-2; V gene: TRBV13; D gene: -; CDR3 protein: CASSLVGNYGYTF; CDR3 DNA: TGTGCCAGCAGCTTAGTAGGGAACTATGGCTACACCTTC
clone size: -; J gene: TRBJ2-7; V gene: TRBV27; D gene: TRBD1; CDR3 protein: CASSWTGSGEQYF; CDR3 DNA: TGTGCCAGCAGTTGGACAGGTTCGGGAGAGCAGTACTTC
clone size: -; J gene: TRBJ2-7; V gene: TRBV30; D gene: -; CDR3 protein: CAWTSLAGWDFGEQYF; CDR3 DNA: TGTGCCTGGACCTCCCTAGCCGGCTGGGATTTTGGCGAGCAGTACTTC
clone size: -; J gene: TRBJ2-2; V gene: TRBV4-3; D gene: -; CDR3 protein: CASSPGSSLAELFF; CDR3 DNA: TGCGCCAGCAGCCCGGGTAGTTCCCTGGCCGAGCTGTTTTTT
clone size: -; J gene: TRBJ2-2; V gene: TRBV6-5; D gene: TRBD1; CDR3 protein: CASSYNGQGETGELFF; CDR3 DNA: TGTGCCAGCAGTTACAATGGACAGGGGGAAACCGGGGAGCTGTTTTTT
clone size: -; J gene: TRBJ2-2; V gene: TRBV12-2; D gene: -; CDR3 protein: CASRLGRDRTKNTGELFF; CDR3 DNA: TGTGCAAGTCGCTTAGGACGGGACAGGACCAAGAACACCGGGGAGCTGTTTTTT
clone size: -; J gene: TRBJ1-4; V gene: TRBV7-8; D gene: -; CDR3 protein: CASSSYFIGVGVGEKLFF; CDR3 DNA: TGTGCCAGCAGCAGCTATTTTATAGGAGTCGGCGTAGGGGAAAAACTGTTTTTT
clone size: -; J gene: TRBJ2-1; V gene: TRBV9; D gene: TRBD2; CDR3 protein: CASSVARTSGSSNEQFF; CDR3 DNA: TGTGCCAGCAGCGTAGCTAGGACTAGCGGGAGTAGCAATGAGCAGTTCTTC
clone size: -; J gene: TRBJ1-1; V gene: TRBV13; D gene: -; CDR3 protein: CASSLGPATNTEAFF; CDR3 DNA: TGTGCCAGCAGCTTAGGACCGGCAACGAACACTGAAGCTTTCTTT
clone size: -; J gene: TRBJ2-1; V gene: TRBV29-1; D gene: -; CDR3 protein: CSVERPNYNEQFF; CDR3 DNA: TGCAGCGTTGAGAGGCCGAACTACAATGAGCAGTTCTTC
clone size: -; J gene: TRBJ2-7; V gene: TRBV2; D gene: -; CDR3 protein: CASIGETLSYEQYF; CDR3 DNA: TGTGCCAGCATAGGGGAGACCCTGTCCTACGAGCAGTACTTC
clone size: -; J gene: TRBJ1-2; V gene: TRBV27; D gene: -; CDR3 protein: CASSPPEGGYGYTF; CDR3 DNA: TGTGCCAGCAGTCCACCCGAGGGGGGCTATGGCTACACCTTC
clone size: -; J gene: TRBJ1-1; V gene: TRBV9; D gene: -; CDR3 protein: CASSVAGYGTEAFF; CDR3 DNA: TGTGCCAGCAGCGTAGCGGGGTACGGCACTGAAGCTTTCTTT